This T cell receptor beta chain emerged from a study of CD8 T cells in Susac syndrome. A quantity of roughly 0.5 to 1 ug RNA underwent reverse transcription using random hexamers. In TCRdb, the immunoSEQ multiplex PCR reads were re-called with MiXCR into one record per CDR3 protein. The data contain 160,000 or so distinct CDR3 sequences, about 90% of them singletons. This TCR was sampled from a human donor in good health. Specimen: CD4+ T cells from PBMCs.

CDR3 nucleotides: TGTGCCAGCAGGGGGACAGGGAGCGACGAGCAGTACTTC. Residues: CASRGTGSDEQYF. The rearrangement joins TRBV25-1 to TRBJ2-7; TRBD1 aligns across 9 bases. CDR1 MGHDK and CDR2 SYGVNS come from the germline V gene. This CDR3 is built from 13 residues. Trimming took 6 bases from V and 5 from J; bases not matched to a gene: 5.